This T cell receptor (beta chain) is drawn from a study of T-cell reconstitution after alpha-beta-depleted transplantation in children. Regarding the study as a whole: The origin of alpha-beta T cells about two months after transplant was reportedly several hundred expanded graft clones. From newly produced T cells came most of the T-cell counts and diversity one year after transplant. Surviving recipient cells, namely T cells and thymic progenitors, were the source of high day-60 TCRbeta diversity in some patients.

Trimming at V came to 2 bases and at J to 0 bases, leaving 4 bases not matched to a gene. The CDR3 totals 15 residues. Germline CDR1 is KGHSH and CDR2 is LQKENI. In regard to this clonotype: Antigen specificity is unknown.

Unique molecular identifiers featured in how the TCRbeta library was prepared. TCRdb re-called the PCR reads with MiXCR, one entry per CDR3 protein. The repertoire consists of hundreds of thousands of distinct CDR3 sequences, with roughly 13% occurring once and the leading ten covering about 2.2%. J is TRBJ2-7 and V is TRBV18; TRBD1 matches at 7 bases. This material consisted of PBMCs, mostly from graft donor cells, taken 360 days after TCRalphabeta/CD19-depleted stem cell transplant. The clonotype originates from a male patient younger than 18 who had a stem cell transplant for acute myeloid leukemia, so the T cells may come from the graft donor. The CDR3 bases are TGTGCCAGCTCACCAACGACAGGGAACTCCTACGAGCAGTACTTC. This translates into CASSPTTGNSYEQYF.